These 2 T cell receptor beta chains were sequenced from one sample in a study of T-cell reconstitution after alpha-beta-depleted transplantation in children. Preparation of the TCRbeta library involved a method that used unique molecular identifiers. One entry per CDR3 protein, called by TCRdb with MiXCR from the PCR reads. This table has 330,000 or so distinct CDR3 sequences, roughly a tenth appearing once. Sequencing was performed on PBMCs, taken before TCRalphabeta/CD19-depleted stem cell transplant. All receptors come from a boy in the first two years of life with acute myeloid leukemia, due to receive a stem cell transplant.

Only a few counts were recorded for this clonotype. The chain couples TRBV6-1 to TRBJ2-1; D not resolved. This CDR3 has 15 amino acids. V lost 5 bases and J lost 0, with 11 bases in between. Germline CDR1 is MNHNS and CDR2 is SASEGT. As DNA, the CDR3 is TGTGCCAGCAGTAAGGTTAAGAGCTCCTACAATGAGCAGTTCTTC. Its translation is CASSKVKSSYNEQFF.

In the case of this clonotype: A read error may be the cause here, since a much bigger clone is one base away. The chain joins TRBV12-5 to TRBJ2-1; D call uncertain. Germline assignment: CDR1 LGHNT and CDR2 FRNRAP. The CDR3 runs 15 residues. The CDR3 DNA reads as TGTGCTAGTGGCCATATCCCTGCGGCCTACAATGAGCAGATCTTC. Translating gives CASGHIPAAYNEQIF.